Detailed here is one T cell receptor beta chain. What it recognizes is unknown. This entry is derived from a study of T cells expressing NK-cell markers. As for the study in general: Seven HCMV-seropositive donors and one seronegative donor made up the eight sequenced donors. Study results and caveats: The study found these clonotypes also leading the CD3+CD56-NKG2C+ fraction in a few donors. Top CD8+ clonotypes included the dominant CD3+CD56+NKG2C+ clonotypes in roughly six donors.

For each CDR3 protein, TCRdb gives one entry from its re-call of the 5' RACE reads, without DNA. The sample has about 440,000 distinct CDR3 sequences; the top ten hold 6% to 9.5%. CDR1 and CDR2 (germline): DFQATT, SNEGSKA (reference sequence). The CDR3 runs 16 residues. This clonotype was sampled from a woman aged 18 to 75 in good health. Material: blood T cells: a sorted CD56 or NKG2C T cell subset, CD4+ or CD8+ T cells, or bulk PBMC T cells (not recorded which). The chain employs TRBV20-1 and TRBJ2-4; the TCRdb call, TRBD1, lacks DNA for checking. The chain's CDR3 is CSAGPGTGLAKNIQYF.